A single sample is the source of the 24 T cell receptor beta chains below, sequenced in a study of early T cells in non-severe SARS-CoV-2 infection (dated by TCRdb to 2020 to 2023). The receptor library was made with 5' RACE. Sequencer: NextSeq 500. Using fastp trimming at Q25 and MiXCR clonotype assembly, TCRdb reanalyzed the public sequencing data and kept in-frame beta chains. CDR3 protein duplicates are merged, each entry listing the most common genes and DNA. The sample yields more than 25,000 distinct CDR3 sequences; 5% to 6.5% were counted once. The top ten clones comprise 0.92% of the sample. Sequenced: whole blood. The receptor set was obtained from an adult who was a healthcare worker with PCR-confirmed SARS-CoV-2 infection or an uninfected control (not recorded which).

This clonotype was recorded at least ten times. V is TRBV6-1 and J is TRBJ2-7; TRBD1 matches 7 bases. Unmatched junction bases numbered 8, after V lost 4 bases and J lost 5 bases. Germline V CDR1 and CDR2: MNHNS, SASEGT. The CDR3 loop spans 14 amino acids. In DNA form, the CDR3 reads TGTGCCAGCAGTGGGCTACAGGGGAGCGACGAGCAGTACTTC. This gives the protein CASSGLQGSDEQYF.

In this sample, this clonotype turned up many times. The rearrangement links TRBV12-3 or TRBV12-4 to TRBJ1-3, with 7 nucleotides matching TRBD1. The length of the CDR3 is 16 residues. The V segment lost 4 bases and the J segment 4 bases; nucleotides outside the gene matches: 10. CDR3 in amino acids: CASSWGEGARGNTIYF. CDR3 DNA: TGTGCCAGCAGTTGGGGTGAGGGGGCGCGAGGAAACACCATATATTTT.

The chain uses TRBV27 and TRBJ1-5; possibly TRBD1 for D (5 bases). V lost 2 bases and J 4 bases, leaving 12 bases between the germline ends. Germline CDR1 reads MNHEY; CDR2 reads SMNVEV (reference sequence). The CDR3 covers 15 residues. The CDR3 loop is CASSLVGVWNQPQHF. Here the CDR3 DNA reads TGTGCCAGCAGTTTAGTAGGGGTTTGGAATCAGCCCCAGCATTTT.

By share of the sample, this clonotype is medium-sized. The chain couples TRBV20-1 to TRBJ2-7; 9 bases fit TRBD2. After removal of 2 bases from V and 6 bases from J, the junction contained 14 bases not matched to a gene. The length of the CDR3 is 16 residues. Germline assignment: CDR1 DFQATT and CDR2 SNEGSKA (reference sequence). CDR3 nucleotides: TGCAGTGCTAGATTGATAGTAGCGGGAGACAACGGCGAGCAGTACTTC. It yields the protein CSARLIVAGDNGEQYF.

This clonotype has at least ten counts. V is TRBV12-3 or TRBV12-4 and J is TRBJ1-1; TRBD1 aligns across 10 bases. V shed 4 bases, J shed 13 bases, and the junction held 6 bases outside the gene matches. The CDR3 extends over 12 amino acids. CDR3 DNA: TGTGCCAGCAGTTCCGGGACAGGGGATGGTTTCTTT. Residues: CASSSGTGDGFF.

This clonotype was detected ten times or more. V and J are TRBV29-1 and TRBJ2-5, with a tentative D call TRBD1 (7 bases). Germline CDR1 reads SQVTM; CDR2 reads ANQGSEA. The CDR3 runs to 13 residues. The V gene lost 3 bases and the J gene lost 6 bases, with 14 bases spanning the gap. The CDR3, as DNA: TGCAGCGTTGAGGGGGGACAGAAGCAGACCCAGTACTTC. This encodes CSVEGGQKQTQYF.

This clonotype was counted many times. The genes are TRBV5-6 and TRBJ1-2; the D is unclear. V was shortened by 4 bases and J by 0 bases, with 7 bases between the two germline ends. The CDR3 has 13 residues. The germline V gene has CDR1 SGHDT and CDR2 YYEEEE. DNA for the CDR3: TGTGCCAGCAGCGCGGGCCCTAACTATGGCTACACCTTC. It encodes CASSAGPNYGYTF.

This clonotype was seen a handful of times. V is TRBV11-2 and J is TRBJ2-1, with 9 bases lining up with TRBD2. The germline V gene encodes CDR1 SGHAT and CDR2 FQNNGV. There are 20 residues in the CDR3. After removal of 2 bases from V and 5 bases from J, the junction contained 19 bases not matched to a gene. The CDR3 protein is CASSLFIWTSDPRFHNEQFF. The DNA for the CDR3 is TGTGCCAGCAGCTTATTCATCTGGACTAGCGACCCACGCTTTCACAATGAGCAGTTCTTC.

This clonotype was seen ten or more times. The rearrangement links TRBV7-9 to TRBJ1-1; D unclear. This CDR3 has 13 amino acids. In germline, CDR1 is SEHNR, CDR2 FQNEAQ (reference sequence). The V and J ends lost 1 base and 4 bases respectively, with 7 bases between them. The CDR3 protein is CASSLDLTTEAFF. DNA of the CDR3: TGTGCCAGCAGCTTAGATTTGACCACTGAAGCTTTCTTT.

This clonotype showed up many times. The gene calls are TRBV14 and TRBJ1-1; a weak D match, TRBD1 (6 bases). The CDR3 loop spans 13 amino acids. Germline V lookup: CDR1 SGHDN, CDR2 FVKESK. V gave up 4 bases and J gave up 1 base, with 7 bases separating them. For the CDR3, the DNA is TGTGCCAGCAGCCGACAGGAGAACACTGAAGCTTTCTTT. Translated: CASSRQENTEAFF.

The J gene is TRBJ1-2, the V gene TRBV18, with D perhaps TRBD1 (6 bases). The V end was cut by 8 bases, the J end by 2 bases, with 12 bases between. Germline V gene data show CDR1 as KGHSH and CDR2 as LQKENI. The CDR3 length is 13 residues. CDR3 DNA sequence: TGTGCCAGCACCCTCGACAGGAACTATGGCTACACCTTC. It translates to CASTLDRNYGYTF.

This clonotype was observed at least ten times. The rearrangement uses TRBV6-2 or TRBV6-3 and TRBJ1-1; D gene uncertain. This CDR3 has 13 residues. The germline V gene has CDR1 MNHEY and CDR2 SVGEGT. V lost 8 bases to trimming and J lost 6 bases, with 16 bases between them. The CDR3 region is CASRYSLVAEAFF. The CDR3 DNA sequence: TGTGCCAGCCGGTACAGTCTTGTCGCTGAAGCTTTCTTT.

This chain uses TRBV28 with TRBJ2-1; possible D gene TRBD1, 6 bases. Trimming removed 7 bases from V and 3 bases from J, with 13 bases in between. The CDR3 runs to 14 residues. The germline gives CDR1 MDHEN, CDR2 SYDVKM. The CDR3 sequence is CASTTRGHYNEQFF. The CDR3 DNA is TGTGCCAGCACTACCAGGGGTCACTACAATGAGCAGTTCTTC.

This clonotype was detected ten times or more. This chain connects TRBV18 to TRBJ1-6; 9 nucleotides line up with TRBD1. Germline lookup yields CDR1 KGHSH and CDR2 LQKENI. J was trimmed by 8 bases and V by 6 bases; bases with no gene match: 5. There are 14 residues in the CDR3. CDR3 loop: CASSQDRGHSPLHF. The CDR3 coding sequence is TGTGCCAGCTCGCAGGACAGGGGTCATTCACCCCTCCACTTT.

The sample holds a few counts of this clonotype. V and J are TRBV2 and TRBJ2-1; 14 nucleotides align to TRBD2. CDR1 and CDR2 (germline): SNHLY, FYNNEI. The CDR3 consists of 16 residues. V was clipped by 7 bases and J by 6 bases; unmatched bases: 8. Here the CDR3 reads CASNPPGLAGVNEQFF. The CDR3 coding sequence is TGTGCCAGCAACCCTCCGGGACTAGCGGGGGTCAATGAGCAGTTCTTC.

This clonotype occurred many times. CDR3 DNA sequence: TGTGCCAGCTCACCTGGACGGATTGACTATGGCTACACCTTC. Amino acid sequence: CASSPGRIDYGYTF. The chain couples TRBV18 to TRBJ1-2; no firm D call. Between the trimmed V and J ends, which lost 3 bases and 3 bases, there was a span of 11 bases. The CDR3 is 14 amino acids. Looked up from germline, CDR1 is KGHSH and CDR2 is LQKENI.

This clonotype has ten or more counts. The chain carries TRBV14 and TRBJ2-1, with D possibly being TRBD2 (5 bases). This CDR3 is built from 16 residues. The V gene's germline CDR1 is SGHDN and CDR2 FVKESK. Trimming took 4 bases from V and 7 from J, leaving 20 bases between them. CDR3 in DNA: TGTGCCAGCAGCCGTTCCCAGGACTCCACTGGGAATGAGCAGTTCTTC. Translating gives CASSRSQDSTGNEQFF.

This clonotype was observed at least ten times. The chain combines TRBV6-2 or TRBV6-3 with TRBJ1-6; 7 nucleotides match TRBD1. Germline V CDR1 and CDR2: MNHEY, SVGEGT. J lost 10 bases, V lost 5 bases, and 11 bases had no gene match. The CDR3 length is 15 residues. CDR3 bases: TGTGCCAGCAGTGCCATGACAGGGCAGTACTCACCCCTCCACTTT. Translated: CASSAMTGQYSPLHF.

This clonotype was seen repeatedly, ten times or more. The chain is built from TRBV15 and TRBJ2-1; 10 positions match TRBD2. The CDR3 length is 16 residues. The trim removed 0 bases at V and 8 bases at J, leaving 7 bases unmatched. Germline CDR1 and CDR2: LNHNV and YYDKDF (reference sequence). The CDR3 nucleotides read TGTGCCACCAGCAGAGATACCCCTAGCGGGAGTTATGAGCAGTTCTTC. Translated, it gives CATSRDTPSGSYEQFF.

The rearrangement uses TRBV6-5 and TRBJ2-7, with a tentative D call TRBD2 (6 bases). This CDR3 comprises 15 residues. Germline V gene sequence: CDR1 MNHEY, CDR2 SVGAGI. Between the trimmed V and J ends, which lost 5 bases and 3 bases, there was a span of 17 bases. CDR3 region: CASSKGSEGYYEQYF. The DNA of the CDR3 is TGTGCCAGCAGTAAGGGCTCGGAGGGATACTACGAGCAGTACTTC.

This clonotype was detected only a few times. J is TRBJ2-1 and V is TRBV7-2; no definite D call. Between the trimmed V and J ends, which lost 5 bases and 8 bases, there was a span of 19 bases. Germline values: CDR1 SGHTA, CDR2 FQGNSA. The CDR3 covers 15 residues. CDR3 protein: CASSVSRNPPHEQFF. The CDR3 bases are TGTGCCAGCAGCGTATCAAGGAACCCCCCCCATGAGCAGTTCTTC. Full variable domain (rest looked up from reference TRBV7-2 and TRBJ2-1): GAGVSQSPSNKVTEKGKDVELRCDPISGHTALYWYRQSLGQGLEFLIYFQGNSAPDKSGLPSDRFSAERTGGSVSTLTIQRTQQEDSAVYLCASSVSRNPPHEQFFGPGTRLTVL.

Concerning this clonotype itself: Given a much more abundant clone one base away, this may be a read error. CDR3 protein: CSATTGAESGYIF. The CDR3 region has the DNA TGCAGTGCTACTACAGGGGCAGAAAGTGGCTACATCTTC. The chain combines TRBV20-1 with TRBJ1-2; 7 nucleotides align to TRBD1. This CDR3 spans 13 amino acids. CDR1 is DFQATT, CDR2 SNEGSKA, per germline (reference sequence).

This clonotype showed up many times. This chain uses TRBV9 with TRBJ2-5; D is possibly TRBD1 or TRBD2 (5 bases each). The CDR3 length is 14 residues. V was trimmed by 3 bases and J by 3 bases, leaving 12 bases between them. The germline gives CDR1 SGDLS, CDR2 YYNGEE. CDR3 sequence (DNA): TGTGCCAGCAGCGCAGGGAGCGGAGAAGAGACCCAGTACTTC. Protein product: CASSAGSGEETQYF.

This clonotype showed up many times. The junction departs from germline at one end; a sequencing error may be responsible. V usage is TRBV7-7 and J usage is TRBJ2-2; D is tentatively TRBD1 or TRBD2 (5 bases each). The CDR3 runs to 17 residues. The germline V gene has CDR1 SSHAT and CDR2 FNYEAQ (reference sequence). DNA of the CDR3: TGTGCTAGCAGCTTACCCCCCGGGACGTTTACCACCGGGGAGCTGTTTTTT. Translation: CASSLPPGTFTTGELFF. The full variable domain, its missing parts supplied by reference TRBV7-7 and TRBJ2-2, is GAGVSQSPRYKVTKRGQDVTLRCDPISSHATLYWYQQALGQGPEFLTYFNYEAQPDKSGLPSDRFSAERPEGSISTLTIQRTEQRDSAMYRCASSLPPGTFTTGELFFGEGSRLTVL.